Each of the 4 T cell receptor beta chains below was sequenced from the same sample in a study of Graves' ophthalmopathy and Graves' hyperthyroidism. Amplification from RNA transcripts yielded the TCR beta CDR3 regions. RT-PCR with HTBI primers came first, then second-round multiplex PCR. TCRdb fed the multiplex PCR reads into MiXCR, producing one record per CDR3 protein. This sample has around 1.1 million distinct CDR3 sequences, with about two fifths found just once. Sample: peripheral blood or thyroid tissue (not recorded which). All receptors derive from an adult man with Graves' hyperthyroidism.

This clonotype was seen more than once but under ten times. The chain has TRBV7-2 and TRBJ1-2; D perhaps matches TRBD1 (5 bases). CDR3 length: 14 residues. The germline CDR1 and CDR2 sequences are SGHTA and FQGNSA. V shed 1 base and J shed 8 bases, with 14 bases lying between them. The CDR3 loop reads CASSLVIRDSGYTF. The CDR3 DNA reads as TGTGCCAGCAGCTTAGTGATCAGGGATAGCGGCTACACCTTC. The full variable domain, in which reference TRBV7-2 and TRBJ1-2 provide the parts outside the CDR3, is GAGVSQSPSNKVTEKGKDVELRCDPISGHTALYWYRQSLGQGLEFLIYFQGNSAPDKSGLPSDRFSAERTGGSVSTLTIQRTQQEDSAVYLCASSLVIRDSGYTFGSGTRLTVV.

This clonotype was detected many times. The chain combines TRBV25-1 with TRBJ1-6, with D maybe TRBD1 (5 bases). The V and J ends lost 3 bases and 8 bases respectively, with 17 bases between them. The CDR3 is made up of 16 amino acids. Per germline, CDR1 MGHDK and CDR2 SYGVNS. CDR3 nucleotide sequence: TGTGCCAGCAGTGATGGCGTGAGGGGACTTGATTCACCCCTCCACTTT. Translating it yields CASSDGVRGLDSPLHF. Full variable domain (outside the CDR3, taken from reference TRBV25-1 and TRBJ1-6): EADIYQTPRYLVIGTGKKITLECSQTMGHDKMYWYQQDPGMELHLIHYSYGVNSTEKGDLSSESTVSRIRTEHFPLTLESARPSHTSQYLCASSDGVRGLDSPLHFGNGTRLTVT.

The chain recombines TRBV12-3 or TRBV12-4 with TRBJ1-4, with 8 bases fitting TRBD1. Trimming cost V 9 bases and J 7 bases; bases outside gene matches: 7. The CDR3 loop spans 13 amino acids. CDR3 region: CASKQGGAEKLFF. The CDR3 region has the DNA TGTGCCAGTAAACAGGGGGGGGCTGAAAAACTGTTTTTT.

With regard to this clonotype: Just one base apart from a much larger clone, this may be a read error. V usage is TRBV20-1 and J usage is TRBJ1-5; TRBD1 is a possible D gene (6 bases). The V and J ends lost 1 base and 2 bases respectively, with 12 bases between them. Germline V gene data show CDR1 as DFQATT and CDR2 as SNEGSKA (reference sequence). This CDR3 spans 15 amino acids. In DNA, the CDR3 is TGCAGTGCTAGAGCGGCGGACAGCGGCAATCAGCCCCAGCATTTT. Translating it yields CSARAADSGNQPQHF.